This TCR beta chain was recovered during a study of CD8+ T cells in alopecia areata. Study-level results: Researchers report lesional scalp, most notably alopecia totalis/universalis, outstripped normal scalp in clonality. Expanded CD8+ clones among the top 100, as well as scalp clonality, were significantly decreased by tofacitinib.

Deletions cut 5 bases from V and 4 bases from J, with 8 bases between. The CDR3 is made up of 11 amino acids. CDR1 DFQATT and CDR2 SNEGSKA come from the germline V gene (reference sequence). RNA was extracted and reverse transcribed into cDNA as the sequencing template. Libraries were prepared by immunoSEQ multiplex PCR; TCRdb keeps only in-frame clonotypes and omits some of them. The table lists 150,000 to 250,000 clones, 50% to 60% of them singletons. The treatment here: oral pan-JAK inhibitor, 5-10 mg twice daily. With respect to this clone: The antigen is not known.

The material sequenced was CD4+ T cells sorted from blood, taken at week 4, from a patient treated with tofacitinib. The chain uses TRBV20-1 and TRBJ1-1; possibly TRBD1 for D (5 bases). The sequence came from a human donor with alopecia areata. The CDR3 sequence is CSAGGTTEAFF. The CDR3 nucleotides are TGCAGTGCTGGGGGTACCACTGAAGCTTTCTTT.